Given below is one T cell receptor (beta chain) in context. This receptor's antigen is unknown. The record has no base qualities; no much larger clone is one base away. This entry comes from a study of blood T cell repertoires in COVID-19 (dated by TCRdb to 2020 to 2021). About the full investigation: The collaborator samples originated in the United States, Italy and Spain and spanned the acute and convalescent phases of COVID-19. The prospective study material was composed of cDNA or gDNA derived from T cells, B-cell-depleted T cells, or PBMCs. The dataset comprised deeply sampled blood TCRbeta repertoires from subjects exposed to, actively infected with, or recovered from COVID-19. A freely available public database, intended as a resource for researchers studying the immune response to SARS-CoV-2, is where the repertoires were released. The samples were drawn from the first 160 participants of the ongoing ImmuneRACE study and from 950 to 1,500 subjects provided by 6 global collaborators. Sample metadata almost always included a de-identified subject ID, COVID-19 status, age in years and sex. HLA class I and class II types, where available, came from metadata supplied by the sample provider rather than from assay-based typing.

What the authors observed across the whole study: The amount of clinical and demographic metadata varied by source and participant and was provided uncurated.

The collaborating institutions used their own protocols to collect whole blood in K2EDTA tubes. For TCRbeta analysis, collaborator samples were shipped as frozen whole blood, as isolated PBMCs, or as DNA extracted from either sample type. The CDR3 numbers 16 residues from cysteine through phenylalanine. Only CDR3 DNA remains: 48 bases, in frame from the first base. From a lookup of the germline V gene (reference sequence), CDR1 and CDR2 are MNHEY and SMNVEV. Trimming takes 2 bases from V and 4 bases from J, and the germline ends sit 14 bases apart. The immunoSEQ Assay, a bias-controlled multiplex PCR, was used to amplify TCRbeta CDR3 regions from genomic DNA. The authors' pipeline ran thus. Within the assay, amplification of reference gene primers was used to estimate how many nucleated cells each sample contained. Sequence reads were collapsed and filtered to measure the absolute abundance of every unique TCRbeta CDR3 rearrangement. For each sample, productive Simpson clonality was calculated by taking the square root of Simpson's diversity index across productive rearrangements. In TCRdb, the immuneACCESS table is reduced to in-frame sequences with V and J assigned. These tables do not hold every clone; where another copy was compared, an unresolved V gene accounts for under half, and the others remain unexplained. From that table come the V and J calls and clone size; the DNA was used to work out D and trimming. The sample records some 250,000 clones, 65% to 85% of which are singletons. 8.6% of the sample belongs to the ten largest clones.

The chain uses TRBV27 and TRBJ1-4; the D region possibly corresponds to TRBD1 (6 bases align). The sample comprised peripheral blood. The TCR comes from a man aged 35-49 years with active or convalescent COVID-19. The CDR3 protein is CASSLRFGQYNEKLFF. The DNA sequence follows: TGTGCCAGCAGTTTAAGGTTTGGACAGTATAATGAAAAACTGTTTTTT.